This TCR beta chain emerged from a study of cytomegalovirus exposure and HLA in healthy donors. The sample holds one count of this clone. The primer mix had 60 Vbeta and 13 Jbeta primers. Only in-frame clones appear in the TCRdb table, and some are missing; sequencing was by immunoSEQ multiplex PCR. The sample shows just over 150,000 clones, about 86% of them seen only once. The TCR was taken from a woman aged 18-29 years in good health and CMV-seronegative. The sample was PBMCs.

In DNA, the CDR3 is TGCGCCAGCAGCCGCGGTATAGCGAGAATTAATGAGCAGTTCTTC. Its translation is CASSRGIARINEQFF. The chain employs TRBV4-1 and TRBJ2-1; a possible D gene is TRBD2 (5 bases). The CDR3 loop spans 15 amino acids. Germline-derived CDR1 and CDR2 are MGHRA and YSYEKL. The germline V and J ends were trimmed by 4 bases and 7 bases, with 17 bases remaining between them.